A selection of T cell receptor beta chains follows, all from one sample in a study of sequential checkpoint blockade in melanoma. The method was immunoSEQ multiplex PCR; TCRdb's version includes in-frame clones alone and lacks a portion of them. The sample lists over 15,000 clones, 70% occurring once. Here the sequenced sample was CD8+ T cells sorted from blood (inferred from file names), taken from a patient given nivolumab and ipilimumab in sequence. The receptors here all came from a human donor with melanoma. Both conserved end residues are part of each CDR3. D genes are given only for firm matches. Size values are once, few and many counts, or a class for expanded clones, and some rows have none.

TRBJ2-1,TRBD2,TRBV2,.,TGTGCCAGCAGTGTGGCGGGGGGTTTCAATGAGCAGTTCTTC,CASSVAGGFNEQFF
TRBJ1-6,TRBD1,TRBV6-5,.,TGTGCCAGCAGCCAAACAGGGGATAGTTCACCCCTCCACTTT,CASSQTGDSSPLHF
TRBJ2-5,.,TRBV6-5,.,TGTGCCAGCACCGGGACATTTCAAGAGACCCAGTACTTC,CASTGTFQETQYF
TRBJ1-4,.,TRBV7-6,.,TGTGCCAGCAGCCTACGATGGAGTGCAACTAATGAAAAACTGTTTTTT,CASSLRWSATNEKLFF
TRBJ1-1,.,TRBV6-1,once,TGTGCCAGCAGTGACTCTGGCCTGAACACTGAAGCTTTCTTT,CASSDSGLNTEAFF
TRBJ2-2,.,TRBV7-7,.,TGTGCCACCCGCGGGAACACCGGGGAGCTGTTTTTT,CATRGNTGELFF
TRBJ2-5,TRBD2,TRBV7-2,.,TGTGCCAGCAGCTTAGCTGGGGTTTTACTAGCGGAAGAGACCCAGTACTTC,CASSLAGVLLAEETQYF
TRBJ1-2,.,TRBV10-2,.,TGCGCCAGCAGTGAGTCCCGGGTTGAGGCCTATGGCTACACCTTC,CASSESRVEAYGYTF
TRBJ1-2,TRBD1,TRBV30,.,TGTGCCTGGAGTGCCCCAAGGACAGGCCCTTGGTATGGCTACACCTTC,CAWSAPRTGPWYGYTF
TRBJ2-2,TRBD1,TRBV7-9,.,TGTGCCAGCAGCTTAGCAGGGGGCTGGTCCGGGGAGCTGTTTTTT,CASSLAGGWSGELFF
TRBJ2-7,TRBD2,TRBV5-1,.,TGCGCCAGCAGCTTGGGACTAGCGGGGGACTCCTACGAGCAGTACTTC,CASSLGLAGDSYEQYF
TRBJ2-7,TRBD1,TRBV2,.,TGTGCCAGTTACGACAGGGGCTCCTACGAGCAGTACTTC,CASYDRGSYEQYF
TRBJ2-7,TRBD2,TRBV7-2,.,TGTGCCAGCAGCCATAGTGGACTAGTGACATCATCCTACGAGCAGTACTTC,CASSHSGLVTSSYEQYF
TRBJ1-1,.,TRBV10-3,.,TGTGCCATCAGTGACCGGAACACTGAAGCTTTCTTT,CAISDRNTEAFF
TRBJ2-3,TRBD2,TRBV16,.,TGTGCCAGCAGCCAATCACTAGCGGGAGCGCCAGATACGCAGTATTTT,CASSQSLAGAPDTQYF
TRBJ2-2,TRBD1,TRBV19,.,TGTGCCAGTAGTTCCCGACAGGGGAACACCGGGGAGCTGTTTTTT,CASSSRQGNTGELFF
TRBJ1-1,.,TRBV4-1,.,TGCGCCAGCAGCCAAGGAACAGGGCGGGCTTTCTTT,CASSQGTGRAFF
TRBJ2-1,TRBD2,TRBV9,few,TGTGCCAGCAGCGCCGCCGAACTAGCGGTCCTTTACAATGAGCAGTTCTTC,CASSAAELAVLYNEQFF
TRBJ2-7,TRBD2,TRBV5-6,.,TGTGCCAGCAGCTCCCCTAGCGGGGGGTCCTACAAGCAGTACTTC,CASSSPSGGSYKQYF
TRBJ1-1,.,TRBV6-5,once,TGTGCCAGCAGCAGTAACAGTCACCTTGAAGCTTTCTTT,CASSSNSHLEAFF
TRBJ2-7,.,TRBV4-3,once,TGCGCCAGCAGCCAATCTTTCGGGGTCCCGAACTCCTACGAGCAGTACTTC,CASSQSFGVPNSYEQYF
TRBJ2-7,.,TRBV7-8,once,TGTGCCAGCACCGGTAGCGGTTCCTACGAGCAGTACTTC,CASTGSGSYEQYF
TRBJ2-2,TRBD2,TRBV4-1,.,TGCGCCAGCAGCCATGGGACTAGCGGGGGTCTCAACACCGGGGAGCTGTTTTTT,CASSHGTSGGLNTGELFF
TRBJ2-1,.,TRBV4-3,.,TGCGCCAGCAGCCAAGACATAGCGGACTTTGACAATGAGCAGTTCTTC,CASSQDIADFDNEQFF
TRBJ2-1,TRBD1,TRBV25-1,.,TGTGCCAGCGGAAACCGGGACAGGGTCAATGAGCAGTTCTTC,CASGNRDRVNEQFF
TRBJ1-4,.,TRBV27,.,TGTGCCAGCAGTTTATCAGGAAGGGGTAGTTACCTTAATGAAAAACTGTTTTTT,CASSLSGRGSYLNEKLFF
TRBJ2-5,.,TRBV7-9,.,TGTGCCAGCAGCTTAAGTACAGGCCAAGAGACCCAGTACTTC,CASSLSTGQETQYF
TRBJ2-2,.,TRBV5-5,.,TGTGCCAGCAGCTTCGCGAACACCGGGGAGCTGTTTTTT,CASSFANTGELFF
TRBJ1-5,TRBD1,TRBV11-2,medium-sized,TGTGCCAGCAGCCGGACAGGGGGCCAGCCCCAGCATTTT,CASSRTGGQPQHF
TRBJ2-5,TRBD2,TRBV7-3,.,TGTGCCAGCAGCTTAAGGGGACTAGCGGGGTTATCACAAGAGACCCAGTACTTC,CASSLRGLAGLSQETQYF
TRBJ2-1,.,TRBV5-6,few,TGTGCCAGCAGCTTGGCGGGGGTAACCAATGAGCAGTTCTTC,CASSLAGVTNEQFF